What follows are 20 T cell receptor beta chains derived from one specimen sequenced in a study of Ad26.COV2.S vaccination and SARS-CoV-2 variants. Treatment reported: roughly 18 received Ad26.COV2.S at low or high dose, single or two shots; 5 received placebo; per-sample allocation not given. The samples were gathered on day 63 after the first injection of vaccine or placebo. TCRdb keeps only in-frame clones here, not all; method: immunoSEQ multiplex PCR. The sample lists 250,000 to 300,000 clones; approximately 89% were seen once. This material consisted of peripheral blood, taken in a trial of Ad26.COV2.S vaccine versus placebo. The receptors here all came from a person aged 18-60 years who received the Ad26.COV2.S COVID-19 vaccine or a placebo.

The chain couples TRBV19 to TRBJ1-2; D remains ambiguous. The CDR3 length is 14 residues. The germline V gene encodes CDR1 LNHDA and CDR2 SQIVND (reference sequence). V lost 1 base and J 8 bases, leaving 14 bases between the germline ends. CDR3 loop: CASSIGPIVRGYTF. The CDR3 DNA sequence: TGTGCCAGTAGTATAGGTCCGATCGTGAGGGGCTACACCTTC.

This clone was seen only once. The chain combines TRBV9 with TRBJ2-7, with 7 bases that match TRBD1. The CDR3 runs 14 residues. J lost 3 bases, V lost 3 bases, and 6 bases had no gene match. Germline lookup yields CDR1 SGDLS and CDR2 YYNGEE. CDR3 region: CASSARDRGYEQYF. In nucleotides, the CDR3 is TGTGCCAGCAGCGCCCGGGACAGAGGCTACGAGCAGTACTTC.

In its sample, this clone was seen once. CDR3 sequence (DNA): TGTGCCAGCAGCCCCTCTAGCGGAAGGGGAGAGACCCAGTACTTC. Its translation: CASSPSSGRGETQYF. V and J are TRBV7-8 and TRBJ2-5; 7 bases are a match to TRBD2. The germline V gene has CDR1 SGHVS and CDR2 FQNEAQ. The CDR3 spans 15 residues. The ends lost 5 bases at V and 4 bases at J; junction bases unmatched: 10.

The rearrangement joins TRBV4-2 to TRBJ2-5; TRBD1 is a possible D gene (5 bases). The CDR3 contains 15 residues. CDR1 is LGHNA, CDR2 YNFKEQ, per germline. Trimming stripped 1 base from V and 2 bases from J, with 11 bases between. The CDR3 coding sequence is TGTGCCAGCAGCCAAGGTGACAGACTTCAAGAGACCCAGTACTTC. This encodes CASSQGDRLQETQYF.

The chain uses TRBV6-5 and TRBJ2-7; 7 bases agree with TRBD1. V dropped 6 bases and J dropped 2; count of bases not matched to a gene: 7. Per germline, CDR1 MNHEY and CDR2 SVGAGI. This CDR3 is 14 amino acids long. The CDR3 DNA sequence: TGTGCCAGCAGGAACAGGGACAGACCCTACGAGCAGTACTTC. Translated, it gives CASRNRDRPYEQYF.

The chain combines TRBV9 with TRBJ2-1, with 9 bases matching TRBD1. CDR1 SGDLS and CDR2 YYNGEE come from the germline V gene. This CDR3 contains 15 residues. Losses at the gene ends were 5 bases for V and 4 bases for J; bases not matched to a gene: 7. In nucleotides, the CDR3 is TGTGCCAGCAGAGAAACAGGGGGCGGGTACAATGAGCAGTTCTTC. This codes for CASRETGGGYNEQFF. Complete variable domain (other parts from reference TRBV9 and TRBJ2-1): DSGVTQTPKHLITATGQRVTLRCSPRSGDLSVYWYQQSLDQGLQFLIQYYNGEERAKGNILERFSAQQFPDLHSELNLSSLELGDSALYFCASRETGGGYNEQFFGPGTRLTVL.

The rearrangement joins TRBV27 to TRBJ2-7; TRBD2 aligns across 8 bases. The CDR3 contains 18 residues. Germline V gene data show CDR1 as MNHEY and CDR2 as SMNVEV (reference sequence). V was pared by 5 bases and J by 0 bases, with 15 bases of the junction left unmatched. In nucleotides, the CDR3 is TGTGCCAGCAGTCCACCCTCCTCTCGACTAGCGCGCTCCTACGAGCAGTACTTC. Amino acid sequence: CASSPPSSRLARSYEQYF.

The V gene is TRBV7-9, the J gene TRBJ2-7; 7 nucleotides match TRBD2. The CDR3 has 15 amino acids. With V trimmed by 2 bases and J by 6 bases, 10 bases remained unmatched. The germline V gene encodes CDR1 SEHNR and CDR2 FQNEAQ (reference sequence). CDR3 sequence reads: CASSLPGLDTFEQYF. The CDR3 nucleotides are TGTGCCAGCAGCTTACCTGGACTAGATACGTTCGAGCAGTACTTC.

The chain joins TRBV18 to TRBJ1-5, with D tentatively TRBD1 (6 bases). The CDR3 loop spans 14 amino acids. Trimming shortened V by 5 bases and J by 3 bases, and 11 bases separated the two germline ends. Per the germline V gene, CDR1 is KGHSH and CDR2 is LQKENI. This CDR3 reads CASSTRDNNQPQHF. In DNA form, the CDR3 reads TGTGCCAGCTCAACTCGGGACAACAATCAGCCCCAGCATTTT.

V and J are TRBV5-1 and TRBJ2-3; the match to TRBD2 covers 11 bases. This CDR3 has 18 residues. With 2 bases clipped from V and 2 bases from J, the junction kept 10 bases outside the gene matches. Germline lookup yields CDR1 SGHRS and CDR2 YFSETQ. The CDR3 region has the DNA TGCGCCAGCAGCTTTGGTGGGACTAGCGGCCGAAACACAGATACGCAGTATTTT. This encodes CASSFGGTSGRNTDTQYF.

This chain joins TRBV5-4 and TRBJ1-1; 7 bases fit TRBD1. The CDR3 length is 15 residues. V lost 3 bases and J lost 0; bases outside the gene matches: 5. Looked up from germline, CDR1 is SGHNT and CDR2 is YYREEE (reference sequence). CDR3 bases: TGTGCCAGCAGCTCACCGGGACAGATGAACACTGAAGCTTTCTTT. Translated: CASSSPGQMNTEAFF.

V is TRBV5-1 and J is TRBJ2-1, with 9 bases fitting TRBD2. V lost 1 base and J lost 12; bases outside the gene matches: 14. Germline assignment: CDR1 SGHRS and CDR2 YFSETQ. CDR3 size: 16 residues. The CDR3 DNA reads as TGCGCCAGCAGCTTGCCCTTAAGCGGGGGGCAGGGAAGGCAGTTCTTC. It codes for CASSLPLSGGQGRQFF. The full variable domain, completed using reference TRBV5-1 and TRBJ2-1, is KAGVTQTPRYLIKTRGQQVTLSCSPISGHRSVSWYQQTPGQGLQFLFEYFSETQRNKGNFPGRFSGRQFSNSRSEMNVSTLELGDSALYLCASSLPLSGGQGRQFFGPGTRLTVL.

V gene TRBV7-2 combines with J gene TRBJ1-2, with D uncertain. CDR3 length equals 13 residues. V was pared by 9 bases and J by 4 bases, with 15 bases between. The V gene's germline CDR1 is SGHTA and CDR2 FQGNSA. The CDR3 DNA follows: TGTGCCAGTAATCGTGGGGATCGCTATGGCTACACCTTC. Translated: CASNRGDRYGYTF. Based on the CDR3 plus reference TRBV7-2 and TRBJ1-2, the full variable domain is GAGVSQSPSNKVTEKGKDVELRCDPISGHTALYWYRQSLGQGLEFLIYFQGNSAPDKSGLPSDRFSAERTGGSVSTLTIQRTQQEDSAVYLCASNRGDRYGYTFGSGTRLTVV.

The chain joins TRBV5-4 to TRBJ2-7; TRBD2 matches 12 bases. Germline V lookup: CDR1 SGHNT, CDR2 YYREEE (reference sequence). This CDR3 contains 17 residues. The V segment lost 6 bases and the J segment 4 bases; nucleotides outside the gene matches: 14. The CDR3 region is CASKGMTSGGRDYEQYF. For the CDR3, the DNA is TGTGCCAGCAAGGGAATGACTAGCGGGGGACGGGATTACGAGCAGTACTTC.

This clone has just a few counts. The V and J genes are TRBV5-6 and TRBJ2-1; TRBD2 might be the D (5 bases). The length of the CDR3 is 11 residues. In germline, CDR1 is SGHDT, CDR2 YYEEEE. V was clipped by 0 bases and J by 10 bases, with 5 bases between them. CDR3 region: CASSLGEEQFF. DNA of the CDR3: TGTGCCAGCAGCTTGGGGGAGGAGCAGTTCTTC.

The chain uses TRBV6-2 or TRBV6-3 and TRBJ2-5; 11 bases align to TRBD2. The CDR3 is 17 residues long. Trimming took 2 bases from V and 5 from J; bases not matched to a gene: 10. The germline CDR1 and CDR2 sequences are MNHEY and SVGEGT. This CDR3 reads CASSYVLAGGRRETQYF. DNA for the CDR3: TGTGCCAGCAGTTACGTGCTAGCGGGGGGCCGACGGGAGACCCAGTACTTC.

J is TRBJ1-4 and V is TRBV19; 9 nucleotides line up with TRBD1. V shed 4 bases, J shed 8 bases, and the junction held 5 bases outside the gene matches. Per the germline V gene, CDR1 is LNHDA and CDR2 is SQIVND (reference sequence). The CDR3 extends over 14 amino acids. The CDR3 sequence: CASSTGQGLEKLFF. CDR3 nucleotide sequence: TGTGCCAGTAGTACGGGACAGGGTTTGGAAAAACTGTTTTTT.

The chain has TRBV19 and TRBJ1-2; TRBD1 is a possible D gene (5 bases). This CDR3 spans 14 amino acids. The germline V gene encodes CDR1 LNHDA and CDR2 SQIVND (reference sequence). V shed 3 bases and J shed 3 bases, with 11 bases lying between them. In DNA, the CDR3 is TGTGCCAGTAGTATCCCGCAGGGTTACTATGGCTACACCTTC. Residues: CASSIPQGYYGYTF.

This chain connects TRBV6-5 to TRBJ1-2; 8 nucleotides match TRBD1. The CDR3 totals 15 residues. Germline V CDR1 and CDR2: MNHEY, SVGAGI. V dropped 7 bases and J dropped 5; count of bases not matched to a gene: 12. CDR3 nucleotide sequence: TGTGCCAGCACTATTACGCCAGGGGGCGGGTATGGCTACACCTTC. Its protein product is CASTITPGGGYGYTF.

This clone has only a few counts. The V and J genes are TRBV13 and TRBJ1-2; D is ambiguous. CDR1 is PRHDT, CDR2 FYEKMQ, per germline (reference sequence). This CDR3 contains 15 residues. V shed 4 bases and J shed 4 bases, with 16 bases lying between them. The CDR3 DNA sequence: TGTGCCAGCAGCTCCGGAAGCCCGACGGGCTATGGCTACACCTTC. Translated, it gives CASSSGSPTGYGYTF.